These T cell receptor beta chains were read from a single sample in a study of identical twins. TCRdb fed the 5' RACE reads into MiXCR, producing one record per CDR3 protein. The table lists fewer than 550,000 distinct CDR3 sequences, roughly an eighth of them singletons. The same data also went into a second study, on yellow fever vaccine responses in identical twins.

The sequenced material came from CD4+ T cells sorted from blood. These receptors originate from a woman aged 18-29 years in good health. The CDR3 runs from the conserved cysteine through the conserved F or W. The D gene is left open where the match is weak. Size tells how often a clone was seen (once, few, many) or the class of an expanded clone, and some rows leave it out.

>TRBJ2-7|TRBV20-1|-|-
CSARIPYSYEQYF
TGCAGTGCTAGAATACCGTACTCCTACGAGCAGTACTTC
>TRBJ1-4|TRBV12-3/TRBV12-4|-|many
CASSLLNEKLFF
TGTGCCAGCAGTCTGCTCAATGAAAAACTGTTTTTT
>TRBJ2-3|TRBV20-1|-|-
CSARLGGRTDTQYF
TGCAGTGCTAGATTGGGGGGACGCACAGATACGCAGTATTTT
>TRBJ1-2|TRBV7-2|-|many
CASSLAAGIGYGYTF
TGTGCCAGCAGCTTAGCGGCAGGGATCGGCTATGGCTACACCTTC
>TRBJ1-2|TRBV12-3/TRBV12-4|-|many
CASSQTHNYGYTF
TGTGCCAGCAGTCAAACCCATAACTATGGCTACACCTTC
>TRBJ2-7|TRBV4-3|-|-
CASSQGMQTYEQYF
TGCGCCAGCAGCCAAGGTATGCAGACCTACGAGCAGTACTTC
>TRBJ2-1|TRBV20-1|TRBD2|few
CSAEPGLADSYNEQFF
TGCAGTGCCGAACCGGGACTAGCAGACTCCTACAATGAGCAGTTCTTC
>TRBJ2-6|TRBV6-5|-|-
CATCLVGANVLTF
TGTGCCACCTGTTTGGTTGGGGCCAACGTCCTGACTTTC
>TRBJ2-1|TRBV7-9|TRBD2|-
CAISLGLAGGRYNEQFF
TGTGCCATCAGCCTCGGGCTAGCGGGGGGCCGGTACAATGAGCAGTTCTTC
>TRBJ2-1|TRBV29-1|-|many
CSVGNTNEQFF
TGCAGCGTTGGAAATACAAACGAGCAGTTCTTC
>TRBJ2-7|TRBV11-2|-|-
CASSLDVSVQRYEQYF
TGTGCCAGCAGCTTAGATGTGAGCGTCCAGCGGTACGAGCAGTACTTC
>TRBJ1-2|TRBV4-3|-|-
CASSQDRSFTYGYTF
TGCGCCAGCAGCCAAGACAGGAGTTTCACCTATGGCTACACCTTC
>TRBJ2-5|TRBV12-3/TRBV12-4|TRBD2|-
CASSLGGLAGGQETQYF
TGTGCCAGCAGTTTGGGGGGACTAGCGGGGGGACAAGAGACCCAGTACTTC
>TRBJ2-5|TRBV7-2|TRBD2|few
CASSLYREGETQYF
TGTGCCAGCAGCTTGTACCGGGAGGGGGAGACCCAGTACTTC
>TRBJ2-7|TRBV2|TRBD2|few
CASSRAGVGEQYF
TGTGCCAGCAGTAGAGCGGGAGTAGGCGAGCAGTACTTC
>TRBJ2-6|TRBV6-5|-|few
CATGNSGANVLTF
TGTGCCACCGGTAACTCTGGGGCCAACGTCCTGACTTTC
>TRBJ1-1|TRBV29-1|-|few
CSVGYFTEAFF
TGCAGCGTTGGGTATTTCACTGAAGCTTTCTTT
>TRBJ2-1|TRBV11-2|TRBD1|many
CAGQDRGIESGGNEQFF
TGTGCCGGACAGGACAGGGGGATAGAATCGGGCGGCAATGAGCAGTTCTTC
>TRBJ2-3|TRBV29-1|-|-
CSVDRAVSPDTQYF
TGCAGCGTTGATAGGGCAGTTTCCCCAGATACGCAGTATTTT
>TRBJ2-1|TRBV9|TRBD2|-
CASSVLGGGAWNEQFF
TGTGCCAGCAGCGTCCTCGGCGGGGGGGCCTGGAATGAGCAGTTCTTC
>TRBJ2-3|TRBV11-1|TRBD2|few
CASSLAPLAGGATDTQYF
TGTGCCAGCAGCTTAGCCCCACTAGCGGGAGGGGCCACAGATACGCAGTATTTT
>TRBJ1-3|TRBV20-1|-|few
CSARYQTGNTIYF
TGCAGTGCTAGGTACCAGACCGGAAACACCATATATTTT
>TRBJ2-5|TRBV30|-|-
CAWSQNLSGRTQYF
TGTGCCTGGTCTCAGAACCTCTCGGGCCGGACCCAGTACTTC
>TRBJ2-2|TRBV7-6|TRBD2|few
CASSLAPVAGDHGELFF
TGTGCCAGCAGCTTAGCGCCGGTAGCGGGGGATCACGGGGAGCTGTTTTTT
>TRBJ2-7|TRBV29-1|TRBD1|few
CSAGDRGEQYF
TGCAGCGCCGGGGACAGAGGCGAGCAGTACTTC
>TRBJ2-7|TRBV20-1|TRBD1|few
CSARAGQGVEQYF
TGCAGTGCTAGAGCGGGACAGGGGGTCGAGCAGTACTTC
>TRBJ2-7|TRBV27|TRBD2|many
CASSLRSGRAINEQYF
TGTGCCAGCAGTTTAAGGAGCGGGAGGGCCATAAACGAGCAGTACTTC
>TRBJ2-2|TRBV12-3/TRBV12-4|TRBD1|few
CASRETGSTGELFF
TGTGCCAGCAGAGAGACAGGGTCCACCGGGGAGCTGTTTTTT
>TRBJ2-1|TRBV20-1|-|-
CSAREVVPGTQQNEQFF
TGCAGTGCTAGAGAAGTGGTACCCGGGACCCAACAAAATGAGCAGTTCTTC
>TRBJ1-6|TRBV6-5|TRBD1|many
CASSWSRTGVSPLHF
TGTGCCAGCAGTTGGTCCCGGACAGGGGTTTCACCCCTCCACTTT
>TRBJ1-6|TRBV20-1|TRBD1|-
CSARGSGTGKSPLHF
TGCAGTGCTAGAGGTTCCGGGACAGGGAAATCACCCCTCCACTTT
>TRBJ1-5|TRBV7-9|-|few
CASSSASWPQHF
TGTGCCAGCAGCTCTGCCTCATGGCCCCAGCATTTT
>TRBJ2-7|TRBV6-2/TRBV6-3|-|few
CASSYSSAGNRYEQYF
TGTGCCAGCAGTTACTCCTCGGCAGGCAATCGGTACGAGCAGTACTTC
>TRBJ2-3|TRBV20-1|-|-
CSARRMTGGTDTQYF
TGCAGTGCGCGACGCATGACAGGCGGGACAGATACGCAGTATTTT
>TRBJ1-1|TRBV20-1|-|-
CSARDPLTEAFF
TGCAGTGCTAGAGATCCGTTGACTGAAGCTTTCTTT
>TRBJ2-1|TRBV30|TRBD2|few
CAWSEGAGGPSEQFF
TGTGCCTGGAGTGAGGGGGCGGGGGGGCCAAGTGAGCAGTTCTTC
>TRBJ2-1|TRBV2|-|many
CASSGGGGSYNEQFF
TGTGCCAGCAGTGGCGGTGGGGGTTCCTACAATGAGCAGTTCTTC
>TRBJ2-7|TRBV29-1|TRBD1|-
CSVVRQGWASEQYF
TGCAGCGTTGTGAGACAGGGGTGGGCCTCCGAGCAGTACTTC
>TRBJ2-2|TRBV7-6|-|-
CASRTFADYTGELFF
TGTGCCAGCAGAACTTTCGCCGATTACACCGGGGAGCTGTTTTTT
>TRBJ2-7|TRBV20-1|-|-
CSASKDGMGEQYF
TGCAGTGCTAGTAAAGACGGGATGGGTGAGCAGTACTTC
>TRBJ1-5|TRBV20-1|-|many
CSAGRGGESNQPQHF
TGCAGTGCTGGCAGAGGAGGGGAGAGCAATCAGCCCCAGCATTTT
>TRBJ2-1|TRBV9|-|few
CASSVASLAGVNEQFF
TGTGCCAGCAGCGTAGCAAGCCTAGCAGGGGTCAATGAGCAGTTCTTC
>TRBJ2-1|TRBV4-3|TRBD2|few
CASRYGGNGLASYNEQFF
TGCGCCAGCCGGTACGGAGGGAATGGACTAGCCTCCTACAATGAGCAGTTCTTC
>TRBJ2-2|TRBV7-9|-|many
CASNPGELFF
TGTGCCAGCAATCCCGGGGAGCTGTTTTTT
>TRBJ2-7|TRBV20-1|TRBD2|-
CSARLPGTSGRASEQYF
TGCAGTGCTAGGTTGCCAGGAACCAGCGGGAGGGCCTCCGAGCAGTACTTC
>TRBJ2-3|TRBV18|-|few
CASSPSGVRTDTQYF
TGTGCCAGCTCACCAAGTGGGGTCCGCACAGATACGCAGTATTTT
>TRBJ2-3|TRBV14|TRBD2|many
CASSRSLAGKDTQYF
TGTGCCAGCAGCCGGTCCCTAGCGGGGAAAGATACGCAGTATTTT
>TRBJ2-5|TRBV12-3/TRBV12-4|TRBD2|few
CASSTLTSGGIKTQYF
TGTGCCAGCAGCACCCTGACTAGCGGGGGAATCAAGACCCAGTACTTC
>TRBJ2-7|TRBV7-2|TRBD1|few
CASSLAQTGAAYEQYF
TGTGCCAGCAGCTTAGCCCAGACAGGGGCCGCGTACGAGCAGTACTTC
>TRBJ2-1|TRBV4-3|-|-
CASSPIGSGGNEQFF
TGCGCCAGCAGCCCCATTGGTAGCGGAGGCAATGAGCAGTTCTTC
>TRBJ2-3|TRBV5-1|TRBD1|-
CASSLPGQGRGDTQYF
TGCGCCAGCAGCCTACCGGGACAGGGTCGTGGAGATACGCAGTATTTT
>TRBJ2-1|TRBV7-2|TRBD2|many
CASSREGTRLNNEQFF
TGTGCCAGCAGCCGGGAGGGGACTAGACTAAACAATGAGCAGTTCTTC
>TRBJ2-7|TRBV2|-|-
CASSPPTSWEQYF
TGTGCCAGCAGTCCCCCGACTTCCTGGGAGCAGTACTTC
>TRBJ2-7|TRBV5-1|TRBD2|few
CASSFWTSGEGEQYF
TGCGCCAGCAGCTTCTGGACTAGCGGGGAGGGCGAGCAGTACTTC
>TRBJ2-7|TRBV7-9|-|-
CASSIPLGEQYF
TGTGCCAGCAGCATCCCTTTGGGTGAGCAGTACTTC
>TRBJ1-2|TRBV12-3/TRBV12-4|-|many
CASRRDTSNYGYTF
TGTGCCAGCAGGAGGGACACCTCTAACTATGGCTACACCTTC
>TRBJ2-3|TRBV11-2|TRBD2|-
CASSRTSGRANWDTQYF
TGTGCCAGCAGCCGGACTAGCGGGAGGGCCAATTGGGATACGCAGTATTTT